One TCR beta chain is described in this entry. Its specificity is unknown. A constant-region primer primed TCR beta cDNA synthesis from 400 to 550 ng of total RNA. Generation of the TCR beta libraries relied on three nested multiplex PCR rounds using slightly modified ARM-PCR. In the first two PCR rounds, TRBV1-TRBV30 forward primers were paired with a C-beta reverse primer, and each round lasted roughly 9 cycles. A single record per CDR3 protein comes from TCRdb applying MiXCR to the multiplex PCR reads. The sample has tens of thousands of distinct CDR3 sequences; 70% to 80% are singletons. Germline values: CDR1 SGHRS, CDR2 YFSETQ. V was pared by 6 bases and J by 5 bases, with 12 bases of the junction left unmatched. This CDR3 is built from 17 residues. This sample was included in a study of tumor-infiltrating lymphocytes in primary liver carcinoma. Study-wide background: Between about 4 and 10 cm across, the tumors were all of stage T1-T3 N0M0. Broader study findings: A fraction of only about 8-24% of top clones appeared in all five tumor regions.

Scientists recovered RNA and DNA together from roughly 21-30 mg of unsorted bulk tissue. Primary liver carcinoma in the patients was surgically resected. This chain connects TRBV5-1 to TRBJ2-7, with 15 bases lining up with TRBD2. Sequenced: liver tumor tissue from sampling region 5. Subset of the sample: tumor region T5, tumor centre. The clonotype originates from a man between 35 and 55 years old with primary liver carcinoma and hepatitis B virus infection. CDR3 protein: CASNPGLAGGPNNEQYF. CDR3 DNA: TGCGCCAGCAACCCCGGACTAGCGGGAGGGCCTAACAACGAGCAGTACTTC.